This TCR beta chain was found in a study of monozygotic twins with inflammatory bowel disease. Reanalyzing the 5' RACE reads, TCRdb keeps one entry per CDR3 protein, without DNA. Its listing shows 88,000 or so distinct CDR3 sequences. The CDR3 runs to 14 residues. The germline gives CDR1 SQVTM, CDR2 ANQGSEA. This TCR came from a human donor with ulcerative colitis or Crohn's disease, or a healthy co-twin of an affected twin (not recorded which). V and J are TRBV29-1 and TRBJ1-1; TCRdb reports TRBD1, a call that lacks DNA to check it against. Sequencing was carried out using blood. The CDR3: CSVHRGQGNTEAFF. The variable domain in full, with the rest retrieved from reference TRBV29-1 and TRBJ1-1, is SAVISQKPSRDICQRGTSLTIQCQVDSQVTMMFWYRQQPGQSLTLIATANQGSEATYESGFVIDKFPISRPNLTFSTLTVSNMSPEDSSIYLCSVHRGQGNTEAFFGQGTRLTVV.